These T cell receptor beta chains were read from a single sample in a study of T cells in Graves' hyperthyroidism and ophthalmopathy. MiXCR, applied by TCRdb to the multiplex PCR reads, yields one record per CDR3 protein. The sample has hundreds of thousands of distinct CDR3 sequences, approximately 14% seen once. The sample consisted of blood. The receptors here all came from a man aged 18 to 30 with Graves' ophthalmopathy. The CDR3 runs from the conserved cysteine through the conserved F or W. D genes are given only for firm matches. Rows give clone size only sometimes, using once, few, many, or a class for an expanded clone.

V gene,clone size,D gene,J gene,CDR3 DNA,CDR3 protein
TRBV5-1,many,NA,TRBJ1-1,TGCGCCAGCAGCTTGGCCGCGGGTTTGGACACTGAAGCTTTCTTT,CASSLAAGLDTEAFF
TRBV25-1,NA,NA,TRBJ2-2,TGTGCCAGCACCGGTAACGCGAACACCGGGGAGCTGTTTTTT,CASTGNANTGELFF
TRBV7-9,NA,TRBD1,TRBJ2-3,TGTGCCAGCAGCTTAGGGGACAGGGGGTTATATACGCAGTATTTT,CASSLGDRGLYTQYF
TRBV7-9,few,NA,TRBJ1-1,TGTGCCAGCAGCTTAGCTAAGGGGCCTCCGGGATTTGAAGCTTTCTTT,CASSLAKGPPGFEAFF
TRBV5-6,many,TRBD1,TRBJ1-2,TGTGCCAGCAGCTTGGGACCGGGACAGCCCGGCTACACCTTC,CASSLGPGQPGYTF
TRBV19,NA,NA,TRBJ1-3,TGTGCCAGTAGTATACCGGGGCCCGGAAACACCATATATTTT,CASSIPGPGNTIYF
TRBV10-2,NA,TRBD2,TRBJ2-7,TGCGCCAGCAGGGAGACTAGCGGGGGGCCCTACGAGCAGTACTTC,CASRETSGGPYEQYF
TRBV7-8,many,TRBD1,TRBJ1-2,TGTGCCAGCAGCTACGGGACAGGGGGCTATGATGGCTACACCTTC,CASSYGTGGYDGYTF
TRBV6-1,few,TRBD1,TRBJ1-4,TGTGCCAGCAGCTCCGGGACAGGGTATGAAAAACTGTTTTTT,CASSSGTGYEKLFF
TRBV7-9,NA,NA,TRBJ1-4,TGTGCCAGCAGCTCGCGCCGGGACGGGAATGAAAAACTGTTTTTT,CASSSRRDGNEKLFF
TRBV3-1,few,TRBD2,TRBJ2-5,TGTGCCAGCAGCCAAGATGAAGTTTTGGGGACTGGCCCCGGGGGGGAGACCCAGTACTTC,CASSQDEVLGTGPGGETQYF